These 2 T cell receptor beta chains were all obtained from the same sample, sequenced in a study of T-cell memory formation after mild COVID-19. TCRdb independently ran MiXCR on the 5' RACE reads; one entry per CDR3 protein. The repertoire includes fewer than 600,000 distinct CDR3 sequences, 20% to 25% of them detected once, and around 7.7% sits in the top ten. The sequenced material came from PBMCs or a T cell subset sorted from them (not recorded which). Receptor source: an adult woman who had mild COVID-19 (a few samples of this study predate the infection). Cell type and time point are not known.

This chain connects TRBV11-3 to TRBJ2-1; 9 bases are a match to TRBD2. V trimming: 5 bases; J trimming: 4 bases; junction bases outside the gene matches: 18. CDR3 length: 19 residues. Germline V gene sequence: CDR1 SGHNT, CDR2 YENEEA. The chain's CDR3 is CASSHRSGLAYGEYNEQFF. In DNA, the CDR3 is TGTGCCAGCAGCCACCGGAGCGGACTAGCGTATGGGGAATACAATGAGCAGTTCTTC.

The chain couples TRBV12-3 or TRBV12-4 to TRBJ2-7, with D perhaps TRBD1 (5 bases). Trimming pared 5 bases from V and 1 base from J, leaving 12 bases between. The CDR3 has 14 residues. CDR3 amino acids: CASSPIGESYEQYF. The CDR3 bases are TGTGCCAGCAGTCCAATAGGGGAATCCTACGAGCAGTACTTC.